The rows below give T cell receptor beta chains drawn from one sample of a study of blood T cell repertoires in COVID-19. Generated by immunoSEQ multiplex PCR, the TCRdb table keeps only in-frame clones and is missing some. This sample carries under 200,000 clones, around 85% of them seen once, and the ten largest clones take around 2.3%. The sequenced sample was peripheral blood. All receptors derive from a man between 65 and 80 years old with active or convalescent COVID-19. Both conserved end residues are part of each CDR3. The D gene is left open where the match is weak. Not all rows give a size; the values are once, few, many and, for expanded clones, a class.

V	size	J	D	CDR3	DNA
TRBV5-5	once	TRBJ2-7	TRBD2	CASSWGLAGGYEQYF	TGTGCCAGCAGCTGGGGACTAGCGGGAGGCTACGAGCAGTACTTC
TRBV3-1/TRBV3-2	-	TRBJ2-1	TRBD1	CASSQGQGVEQFF	TGTGCCAGCAGCCAAGGACAGGGGGTTGAGCAGTTCTTC
TRBV7-2	-	TRBJ2-5	-	CASRLDGETQYF	TGTGCCAGCCGTCTCGATGGCGAGACCCAGTACTTC
TRBV28	-	TRBJ2-1	TRBD2	CASSQSSGRAYNEQFF	TGTGCCAGCAGTCAATCTAGCGGGAGGGCCTACAATGAGCAGTTCTTC
TRBV6-5	-	TRBJ2-1	TRBD2	CATMTSGGYNEQFF	TGTGCCACCATGACTAGCGGGGGGTACAATGAGCAGTTCTTC
TRBV27	once	TRBJ1-5	-	CASSLGLVNQPQHF	TGTGCCAGCAGTTTGGGACTGGTCAATCAGCCCCAGCATTTT
TRBV28	-	TRBJ2-1	TRBD2	CASSPTSGGYNEQFF	TGTGCCAGCAGCCCGACTAGCGGGGGGTACAATGAGCAGTTCTTC
TRBV28	-	TRBJ1-1	TRBD1	CASRTGLRTEAFF	TGTGCCAGCAGGACAGGGTTGCGGACTGAAGCTTTCTTT
TRBV5-1	-	TRBJ2-3	-	CASSSTLFRTDTQYF	TGCGCCAGCAGCTCGACACTGTTCCGCACAGATACGCAGTATTTT
TRBV19	-	TRBJ1-1	-	CASTSWGGANTEAFF	TGTGCCAGTACCTCATGGGGAGGGGCCAACACTGAAGCTTTCTTT
TRBV5-4	-	TRBJ2-5	-	CASSLYGGETQYF	TGTGCCAGCAGCTTGTACGGCGGGGAGACCCAGTACTTC
TRBV28	-	TRBJ2-7	-	CASRLGWEGGEQYF	TGTGCCAGCAGACTGGGGTGGGAGGGGGGCGAGCAGTACTTC
TRBV5-4	few	TRBJ2-1	TRBD2	CASSPGSSGREQFF	TGTGCCAGCAGCCCGGGGTCTAGCGGGAGGGAGCAGTTCTTC
TRBV28	-	TRBJ2-7	-	CASSRDYEQYF	TGTGCCAGCTCCAGGGATTACGAGCAGTACTTC
TRBV20-1	-	TRBJ1-2	-	CSARSYGYTF	TGCAGTGCTAGATCATATGGCTACACCTTC
TRBV30	-	TRBJ2-7	TRBD1	CAWNPQGDEQYF	TGTGCCTGGAACCCACAGGGGGACGAGCAGTACTTC
TRBV6-6	-	TRBJ2-5	TRBD2	CASSLAGGPVETQYF	TGTGCCAGCAGTCTAGCGGGGGGCCCAGTTGAGACCCAGTACTTC
TRBV27	-	TRBJ2-7	-	CASSLRGFHEQYF	TGTGCCAGCAGTTTGAGAGGGTTCCACGAGCAGTACTTC
TRBV5-1	-	TRBJ2-6	-	CASSYSGGSGANVLTF	TGCGCCAGCAGCTATAGCGGAGGCTCTGGGGCCAACGTCCTGACTTTC
TRBV19	-	TRBJ2-6	-	CASSDGRAGANVLTF	TGTGCCAGTAGTGACGGGCGGGCGGGGGCCAACGTCCTGACTTTC
TRBV19	-	TRBJ1-5	-	CASSTSGSGNQPQHF	TGTGCCAGTAGTACCTCAGGGTCGGGCAATCAGCCCCAGCATTTT
TRBV19	-	TRBJ1-2	-	CASSTGLEGYTF	TGTGCCAGTAGCACAGGGCTAGAGGGCTACACCTTC
TRBV15	-	TRBJ2-6	-	CATNDGLWTTGANVLTF	TGTGCCACCAACGACGGCCTGTGGACTACTGGGGCCAACGTCCTGACTTTC
TRBV30	-	TRBJ1-4	-	CAWGPGGLNEKLFF	TGTGCCTGGGGCCCGGGAGGGCTAAATGAAAAACTGTTTTTT
TRBV20-1	-	TRBJ1-2	TRBD1	CSASVTGVYGYTF	TGCAGTGCTAGTGTGACAGGGGTCTATGGCTACACCTTC
TRBV30	-	TRBJ1-2	-	CAWSRSPNYGYTF	TGTGCCTGGAGTCGCAGTCCTAACTATGGCTACACCTTC
TRBV28	-	TRBJ1-5	-	CAAGGWDQPQHF	TGTGCCGCGGGGGGTTGGGATCAGCCCCAGCATTTT
TRBV6-2/TRBV6-3	-	TRBJ2-7	-	CASSFTPSYEQYF	TGTGCCAGCAGCTTTACTCCCTCCTACGAGCAGTACTTC
TRBV6-5	-	TRBJ1-5	TRBD1	CASSRQGGNQPQHF	TGTGCCAGCAGCCGACAGGGGGGCAATCAGCCCCAGCATTTT